Listed below are T cell receptor beta chains from one sample, sequenced in a study of blood T cell repertoires in COVID-19. Some clones are missing from TCRdb's copy, which holds only in-frame ones; the method was immunoSEQ multiplex PCR. The sample lists hundreds of thousands of clones, 70% to 90% occurring once. The sample taken for sequencing was PBMCs or T cells enriched from blood (not recorded which). Source of these receptors: a woman in her thirties who had recovered from COVID-19. CDR3s include the opening cysteine and the closing phenylalanine or tryptophan. D genes are given only for firm matches. Clone size appears in some rows only: once, few, many, or a class for an expanded clone.

j_gene: TRBJ1-1; v_gene: TRBV5-1; d_gene: NA; abundance: few; CDR3aa: CASSDQGGVTEAFF; CDR3nt: TGCGCCAGCAGCGACCAGGGAGGGGTCACTGAAGCTTTCTTT
j_gene: TRBJ1-1; v_gene: TRBV2; d_gene: NA; abundance: once; CDR3aa: CASSGSQTMNTEAFF; CDR3nt: TGTGCCAGCAGTGGGTCACAGACCATGAACACTGAAGCTTTCTTT
j_gene: TRBJ1-5; v_gene: TRBV6-5; d_gene: NA; abundance: NA; CDR3aa: CAATGAGAQPQHF; CDR3nt: TGTGCCGCAACGGGGGCGGGGGCTCAGCCCCAGCATTTT
j_gene: TRBJ1-2; v_gene: TRBV6-1; d_gene: TRBD1; abundance: NA; CDR3aa: CASSEATGAYGYTF; CDR3nt: TGTGCCAGCAGTGAAGCGACAGGGGCCTATGGCTACACCTTC
j_gene: TRBJ2-3; v_gene: TRBV27; d_gene: TRBD2; abundance: NA; CDR3aa: CASSLSLAGGLTDTQYF; CDR3nt: TGTGCCAGCAGTTTAAGCCTAGCGGGAGGGCTCACAGATACGCAGTATTTT
j_gene: TRBJ2-1; v_gene: TRBV3-1/TRBV3-2; d_gene: NA; abundance: NA; CDR3aa: CASSRIAEKAWNEQFF; CDR3nt: TGTGCCAGCAGCCGAATAGCGGAGAAGGCATGGAATGAGCAGTTCTTC
j_gene: TRBJ1-6; v_gene: TRBV27; d_gene: TRBD1; abundance: NA; CDR3aa: CASSLFLPGQGNSPLHF; CDR3nt: TGTGCCAGCAGTTTATTTCTTCCGGGACAGGGCAATTCACCCCTCCACTTT
j_gene: TRBJ1-1; v_gene: TRBV19; d_gene: NA; abundance: NA; CDR3aa: CASSISVNTEAFF; CDR3nt: TGTGCCAGTAGTATATCTGTAAACACTGAAGCTTTCTTT
j_gene: TRBJ2-3; v_gene: TRBV28; d_gene: TRBD2; abundance: NA; CDR3aa: CASSPPLAGGPGGTQYF; CDR3nt: TGTGCCAGCAGTCCTCCACTAGCGGGAGGGCCGGGGGGTACGCAGTATTTT
j_gene: TRBJ1-6; v_gene: TRBV5-8; d_gene: NA; abundance: NA; CDR3aa: CASSPADGSSYNSPLHF; CDR3nt: TGTGCCAGCAGCCCGGCCGACGGGAGCTCCTATAATTCACCCCTCCACTTT
j_gene: TRBJ1-2; v_gene: TRBV5-6; d_gene: TRBD1; abundance: NA; CDR3aa: CASSLRDREWGYTF; CDR3nt: TGTGCCAGCAGCTTACGGGACAGGGAATGGGGCTACACCTTC
j_gene: TRBJ1-2; v_gene: TRBV9; d_gene: NA; abundance: NA; CDR3aa: CASSVGRGFNYGYTF; CDR3nt: TGTGCCAGCAGCGTAGGGCGCGGATTTAACTATGGCTACACCTTC
j_gene: TRBJ1-4; v_gene: TRBV5-1; d_gene: NA; abundance: NA; CDR3aa: CASSSGLDEKLFF; CDR3nt: TGCGCCAGCAGCTCAGGGCTCGATGAAAAACTGTTTTTT
j_gene: TRBJ1-4; v_gene: TRBV19; d_gene: TRBD1; abundance: NA; CDR3aa: CASRDPPGQSTNEKLFF; CDR3nt: TGTGCCAGTAGGGATCCGCCGGGACAGTCAACTAATGAAAAACTGTTTTTT
j_gene: TRBJ1-6; v_gene: TRBV2; d_gene: NA; abundance: NA; CDR3aa: CASFRISGLSALHF; CDR3nt: TGTGCCAGCTTTAGGATATCGGGACTCTCGGCCCTCCACTTT
j_gene: TRBJ2-1; v_gene: TRBV7-9; d_gene: TRBD1; abundance: few; CDR3aa: CASSPLDRRHNEQFF; CDR3nt: TGTGCCAGCAGCCCGTTGGACAGGAGACACAATGAGCAGTTCTTC